This T cell receptor beta chain was captured by sequencing in a study of radiotherapy plus CTLA-4 blockade in lung cancer. Assay: immunoSEQ multiplex PCR; the TCRdb copy retains only in-frame clones and omits some. The table records 25,000 to 30,000 clones, about 77% of them present only once. The CDR3 is 11 amino acids. V lost 2 bases and J 8 bases, leaving 7 bases between the germline ends. The germline V gene has CDR1 SGDLS and CDR2 YYNGEE. V and J are TRBV9 and TRBJ1-2, with D maybe TRBD1 (5 bases). Sequenced here: peripheral blood, sampled from a patient treated with radiotherapy plus ipilimumab. The sequence came from a human donor with non-small cell lung cancer that progressed on radiotherapy plus ipilimumab. Here the CDR3 DNA reads TGTGCCAGCAGCGTCGGGGACGGCTACACCTTC. Encoded protein: CASSVGDGYTF.